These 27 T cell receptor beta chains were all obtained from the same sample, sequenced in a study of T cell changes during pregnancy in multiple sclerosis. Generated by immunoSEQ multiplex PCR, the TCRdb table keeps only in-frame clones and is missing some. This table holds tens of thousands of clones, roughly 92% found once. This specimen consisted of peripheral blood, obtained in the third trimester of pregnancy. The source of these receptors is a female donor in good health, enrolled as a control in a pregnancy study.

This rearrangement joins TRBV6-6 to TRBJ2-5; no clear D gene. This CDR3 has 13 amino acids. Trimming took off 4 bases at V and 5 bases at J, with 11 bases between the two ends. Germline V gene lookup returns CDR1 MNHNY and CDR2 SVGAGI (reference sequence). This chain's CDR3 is CASSFWLRETQYF. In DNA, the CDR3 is TGTGCCAGCAGTTTCTGGTTGCGGGAGACCCAGTACTTC.

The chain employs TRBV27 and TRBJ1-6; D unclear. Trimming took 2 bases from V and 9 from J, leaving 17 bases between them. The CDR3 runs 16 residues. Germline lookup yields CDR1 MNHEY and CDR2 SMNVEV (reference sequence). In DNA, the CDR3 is TGTGCCAGCAGTTTAACTTGGCGGGGTCCTGGTTCACCCCTCCACTTT. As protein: CASSLTWRGPGSPLHF.

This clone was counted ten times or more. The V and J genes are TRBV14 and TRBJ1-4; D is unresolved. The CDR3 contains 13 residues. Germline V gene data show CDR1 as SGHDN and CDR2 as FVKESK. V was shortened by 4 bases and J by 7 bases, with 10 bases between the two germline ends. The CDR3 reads CASSPRLREKLFF. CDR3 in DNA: TGTGCCAGCAGCCCCAGGCTTCGTGAAAAACTGTTTTTT.

CDR3 in amino acids: CASSPLAGGGGANVLTF. CDR3 nucleotides: TGTGCCAGCTCACCCCTAGCGGGGGGAGGTGGGGCCAACGTCCTGACTTTC. The V call is TRBV18, the J call TRBJ2-6, with 11 positions matching TRBD2. With V trimmed by 3 bases and J by 3 bases, 4 bases remained unmatched. There are 17 residues in the CDR3. The V gene's germline CDR1 is KGHSH and CDR2 LQKENI.

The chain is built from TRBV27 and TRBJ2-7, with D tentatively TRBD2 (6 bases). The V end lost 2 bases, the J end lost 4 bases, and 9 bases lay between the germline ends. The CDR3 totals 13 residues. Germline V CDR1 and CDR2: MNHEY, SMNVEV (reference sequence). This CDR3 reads CASSLMLAYEQYF. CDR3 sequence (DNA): TGTGCCAGCAGTTTAATGCTAGCGTACGAGCAGTACTTC.

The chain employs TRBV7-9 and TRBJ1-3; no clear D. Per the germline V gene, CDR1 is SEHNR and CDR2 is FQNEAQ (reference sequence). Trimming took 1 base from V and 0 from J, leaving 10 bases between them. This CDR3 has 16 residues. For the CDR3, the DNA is TGTGCCAGCAGCTTAGAAAGAAGTAGCTCTGGAAACACCATATATTTT. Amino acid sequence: CASSLERSSSGNTIYF.

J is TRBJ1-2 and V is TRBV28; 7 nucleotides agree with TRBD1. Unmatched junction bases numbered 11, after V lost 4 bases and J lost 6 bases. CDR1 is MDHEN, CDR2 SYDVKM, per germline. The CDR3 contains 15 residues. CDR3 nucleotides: TGTGCCAGCAGTTCCCTAGGAGGGGGCACTGATGGCTACACCTTC. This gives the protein CASSSLGGGTDGYTF.

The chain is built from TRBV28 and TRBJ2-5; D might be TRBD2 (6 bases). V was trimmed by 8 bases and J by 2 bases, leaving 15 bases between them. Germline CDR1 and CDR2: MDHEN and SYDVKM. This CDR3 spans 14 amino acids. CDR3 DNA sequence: TGTGCCAGCGGGCGGAGGGGTCCTCAAGAGACCCAGTACTTC. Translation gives CASGRRGPQETQYF. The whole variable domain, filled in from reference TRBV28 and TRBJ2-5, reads DVKVTQSSRYLVKRTGEKVFLECVQDMDHENMFWYRQDPGLGLRLIYFSYDVKMKEKGDIPEGYSVSREKKERFSLILESASTNQTSMYLCASGRRGPQETQYFGPGTRLLVL.

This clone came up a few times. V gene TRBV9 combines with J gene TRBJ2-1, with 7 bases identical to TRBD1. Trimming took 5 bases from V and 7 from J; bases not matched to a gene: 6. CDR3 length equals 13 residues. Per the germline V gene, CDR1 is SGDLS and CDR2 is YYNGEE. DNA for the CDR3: TGTGCCAGCAGGGAGACAGGGTCGAATGAGCAGTTCTTC. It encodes CASRETGSNEQFF.

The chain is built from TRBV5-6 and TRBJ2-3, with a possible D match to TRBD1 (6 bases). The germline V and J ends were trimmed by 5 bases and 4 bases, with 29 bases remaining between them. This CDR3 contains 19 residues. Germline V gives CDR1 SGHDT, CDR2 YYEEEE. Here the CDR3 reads CASSRNRDKGLLGADTQYF. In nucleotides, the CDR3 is TGTGCCAGCAGTCGTAACCGGGACAAGGGCCTCTTGGGGGCAGATACGCAGTATTTT.

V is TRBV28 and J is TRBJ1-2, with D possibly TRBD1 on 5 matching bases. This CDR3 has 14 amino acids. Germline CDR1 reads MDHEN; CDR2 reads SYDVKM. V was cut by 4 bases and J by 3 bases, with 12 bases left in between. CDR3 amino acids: CASSSAAGDYGYTF. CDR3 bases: TGTGCCAGCAGTTCCGCCGCGGGGGACTATGGCTACACCTTC.

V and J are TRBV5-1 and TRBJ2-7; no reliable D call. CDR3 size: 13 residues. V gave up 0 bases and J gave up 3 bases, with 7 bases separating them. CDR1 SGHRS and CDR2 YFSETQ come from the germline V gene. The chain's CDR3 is CASSLDPNYEQYF. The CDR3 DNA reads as TGCGCCAGCAGCTTGGATCCAAACTACGAGCAGTACTTC.

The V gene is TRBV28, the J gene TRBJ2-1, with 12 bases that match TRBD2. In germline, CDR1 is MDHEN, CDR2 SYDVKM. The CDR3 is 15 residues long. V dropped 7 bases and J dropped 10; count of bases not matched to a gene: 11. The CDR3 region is CASTTTSGRPGEQFF. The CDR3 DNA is TGTGCCAGCACCACTACTAGCGGGAGGCCGGGGGAGCAGTTCTTC.

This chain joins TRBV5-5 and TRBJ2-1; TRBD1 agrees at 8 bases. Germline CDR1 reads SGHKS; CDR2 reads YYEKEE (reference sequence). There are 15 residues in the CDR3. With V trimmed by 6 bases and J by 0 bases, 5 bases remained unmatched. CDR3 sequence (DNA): TGTGCCAGCACCTGGACAGGGTCCTCCTACAATGAGCAGTTCTTC. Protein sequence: CASTWTGSSYNEQFF.

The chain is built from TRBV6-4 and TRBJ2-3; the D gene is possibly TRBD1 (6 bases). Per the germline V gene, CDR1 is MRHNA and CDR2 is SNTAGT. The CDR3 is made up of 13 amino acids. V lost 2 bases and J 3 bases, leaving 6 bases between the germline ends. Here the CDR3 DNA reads TGTGCCAGCAGTGACAGGGGGACAGATACGCAGTATTTT. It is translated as CASSDRGTDTQYF.

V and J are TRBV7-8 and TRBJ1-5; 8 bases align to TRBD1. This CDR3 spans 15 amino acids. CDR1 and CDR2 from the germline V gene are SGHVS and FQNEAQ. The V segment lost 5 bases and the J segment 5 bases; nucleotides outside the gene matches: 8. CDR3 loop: CASSPRPTGDQPQHF. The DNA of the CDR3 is TGTGCCAGCAGCCCCCGCCCGACAGGGGATCAGCCCCAGCATTTT. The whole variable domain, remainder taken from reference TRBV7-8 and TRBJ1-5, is GAGVSQSPRYKVAKRGQDVALRCDPISGHVSLFWYQQALGQGPEFLTYFQNEAQLDKSGLPSDRFFAERPEGSVSTLKIQRTQQEDSAVYLCASSPRPTGDQPQHFGDGTRLSIL.

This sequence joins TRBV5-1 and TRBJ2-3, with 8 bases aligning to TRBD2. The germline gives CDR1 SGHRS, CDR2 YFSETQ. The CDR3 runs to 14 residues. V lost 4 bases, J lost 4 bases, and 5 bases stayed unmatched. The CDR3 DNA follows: TGCGCCAGCAGCATAGCGGGAACGGCAGATACGCAGTATTTT. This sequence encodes CASSIAGTADTQYF.

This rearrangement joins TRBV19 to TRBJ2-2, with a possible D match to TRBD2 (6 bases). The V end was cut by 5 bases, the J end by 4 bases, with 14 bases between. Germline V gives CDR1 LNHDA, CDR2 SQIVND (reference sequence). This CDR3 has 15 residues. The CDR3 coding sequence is TGTGCCAGTAGTGACGGTAGCGGCGTCACCGGGGAGCTGTTTTTT. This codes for CASSDGSGVTGELFF.

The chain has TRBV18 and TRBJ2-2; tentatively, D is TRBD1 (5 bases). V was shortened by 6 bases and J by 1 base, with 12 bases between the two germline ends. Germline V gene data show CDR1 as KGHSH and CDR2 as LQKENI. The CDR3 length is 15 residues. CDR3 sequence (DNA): TGTGCCAGCTCCCCCTCCGGACAGAACACCGGGGAGCTGTTTTTT. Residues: CASSPSGQNTGELFF.

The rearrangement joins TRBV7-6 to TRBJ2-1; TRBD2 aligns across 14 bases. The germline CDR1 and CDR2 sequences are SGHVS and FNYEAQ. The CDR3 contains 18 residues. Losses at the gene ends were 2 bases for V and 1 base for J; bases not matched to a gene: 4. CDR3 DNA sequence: TGTGCCAGCAGCTTATCAGGACTAGCGGGGGGATCCTACAATGAGCAGTTCTTC. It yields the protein CASSLSGLAGGSYNEQFF.

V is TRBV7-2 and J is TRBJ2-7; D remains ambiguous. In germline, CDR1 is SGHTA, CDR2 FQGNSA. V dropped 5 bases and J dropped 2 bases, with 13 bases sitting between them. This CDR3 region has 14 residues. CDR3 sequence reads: CASSPDSQPYEQYF. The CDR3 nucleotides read TGTGCCAGCAGCCCAGACTCGCAACCCTACGAGCAGTACTTC. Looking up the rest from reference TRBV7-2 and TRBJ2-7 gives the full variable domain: GAGVSQSPSNKVTEKGKDVELRCDPISGHTALYWYRQSLGQGLEFLIYFQGNSAPDKSGLPSDRFSAERTGGSVSTLTIQRTQQEDSAVYLCASSPDSQPYEQYFGPGTRLTVT.

The CDR3 nucleotides are TGCAGCGTTGAGAGGCAGGGGTTCGAGGGCTACACCTTC. Translation: CSVERQGFEGYTF. V is TRBV29-1 and J is TRBJ1-2; D might be TRBD1 (6 bases). This CDR3 comprises 13 residues. Deletions cut 3 bases from V and 8 bases from J, with 16 bases between. CDR1 and CDR2 (germline): SQVTM, ANQGSEA. The full variable domain, completed using reference TRBV29-1 and TRBJ1-2, is SAVISQKPSRDICQRGTSLTIQCQVDSQVTMMFWYRQQPGQSLTLIATANQGSEATYESGFVIDKFPISRPNLTFSTLTVSNMSPEDSSIYLCSVERQGFEGYTFGSGTRLTVV.

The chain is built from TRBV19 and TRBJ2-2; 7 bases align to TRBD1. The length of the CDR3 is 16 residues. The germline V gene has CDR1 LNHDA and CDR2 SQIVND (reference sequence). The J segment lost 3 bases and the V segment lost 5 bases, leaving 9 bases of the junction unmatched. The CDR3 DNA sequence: TGTGCCAGTAGTCCCTCACAGGGGTTTGACACCGGGGAGCTGTTTTTT. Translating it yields CASSPSQGFDTGELFF.

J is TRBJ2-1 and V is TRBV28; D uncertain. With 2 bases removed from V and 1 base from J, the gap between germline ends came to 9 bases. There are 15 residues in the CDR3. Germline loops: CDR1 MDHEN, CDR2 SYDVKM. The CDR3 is CASSLDQISYNEQFF. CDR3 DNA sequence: TGTGCCAGCAGTTTAGATCAGATATCCTACAATGAGCAGTTCTTC.

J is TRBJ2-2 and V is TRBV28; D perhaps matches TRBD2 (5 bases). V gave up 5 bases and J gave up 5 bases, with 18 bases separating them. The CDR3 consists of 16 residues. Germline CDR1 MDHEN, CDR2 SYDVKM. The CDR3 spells CASSPSAGSYTGELFF. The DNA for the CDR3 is TGTGCCAGCAGTCCCTCGGCGGGCAGTTATACCGGGGAGCTGTTTTTT.

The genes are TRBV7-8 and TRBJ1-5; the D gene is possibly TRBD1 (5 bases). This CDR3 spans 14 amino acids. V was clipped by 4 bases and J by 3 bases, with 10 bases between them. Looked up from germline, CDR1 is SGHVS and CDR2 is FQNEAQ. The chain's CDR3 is CASSSGLNNQPQHF. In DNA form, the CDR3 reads TGTGCCAGCAGCTCGGGACTGAACAATCAGCCCCAGCATTTT.

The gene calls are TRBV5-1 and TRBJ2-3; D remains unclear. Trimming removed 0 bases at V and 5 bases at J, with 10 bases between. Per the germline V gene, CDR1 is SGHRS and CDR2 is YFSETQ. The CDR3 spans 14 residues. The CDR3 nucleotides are TGCGCCAGCAGCTTGGAGCTAGTTAAAGATACGCAGTATTTT. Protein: CASSLELVKDTQYF.